These 18 T cell receptor beta chains were all obtained from the same sample, sequenced in a study of T cell repertoires in cytomegalovirus infection. TCRdb called the reads again in MiXCR, with one record for every CDR3 protein. The sample consists of around 450,000 distinct CDR3 sequences, roughly 12% of them appearing once. Sequencing was carried out using PBMCs. All receptors come from a human donor in good health (CMV status not recorded). Some clones in this sample may be carry-over from other donors' samples.

This clonotype has a single count. The V and J genes are TRBV25-1 and TRBJ2-7; tentatively, D is TRBD1 or TRBD2 (5 bases each). The germline V and J ends were trimmed by 4 bases and 5 bases, with 12 bases remaining between them. CDR1 is MGHDK and CDR2 is SYGVNS in the germline V gene. This CDR3 is 13 amino acids long. The CDR3 loop is CASSAIGAHEQYF. CDR3 in DNA: TGTGCCAGCAGTGCCATCGGGGCCCACGAGCAGTACTTC.

In this sample, this clonotype turned up many times. This chain connects TRBV5-4 to TRBJ2-1; 7 bases align to TRBD2. V dropped 4 bases and J dropped 0; count of bases not matched to a gene: 10. Germline values: CDR1 SGHNT, CDR2 YYREEE (reference sequence). The CDR3 has 17 residues. The CDR3 nucleotides are TGTGCCAGCAGCCCCCAAAGCGGGGAGAGCTCCTACAATGAGCAGTTCTTC. Amino acids: CASSPQSGESSYNEQFF.

The genes are TRBV28 and TRBJ1-3; possible D gene TRBD1, 5 bases. Trimming took off 3 bases at V and 0 bases at J, with 12 bases between the two ends. The germline gives CDR1 MDHEN, CDR2 SYDVKM. This CDR3 spans 16 amino acids. The CDR3 DNA reads as TGTGCCAGCAGTTTCGGGGGGGTCCGCTCTGGAAACACCATATATTTT. It is translated as CASSFGGVRSGNTIYF.

This clonotype occurred many times. The chain couples TRBV14 to TRBJ1-1, with no clear D. The CDR3 runs 17 residues. Trimming shortened V by 1 base and J by 1 base, and 16 bases separated the two germline ends. CDR1 and CDR2 (germline): SGHDN, FVKESK. CDR3: CASSQGSLVISNTEAFF. CDR3 DNA: TGTGCCAGCAGCCAAGGATCCCTCGTCATTTCGAACACTGAAGCTTTCTTT.

As to this clonotype: It may be a read error: a sequence one base away is much more abundant. This chain connects TRBV28 to TRBJ2-1; D gene ambiguous. The germline V gene has CDR1 MDHEN and CDR2 SYDVKM. Deletions cut 1 base from V and 5 bases from J, with 6 bases between. The CDR3 runs 13 residues. The CDR3 nucleotides are TGTGCCAGCAGTTTATCACTAAACAATGAGCAGTTCTTC. Residues: CASSLSLNNEQFF.

The sample holds many counts of this clonotype. V usage is TRBV7-8 and J usage is TRBJ2-1; D perhaps matches TRBD2 (5 bases). The germline V gene encodes CDR1 SGHVS and CDR2 FQNEAQ. The CDR3 spans 15 residues. V was clipped by 0 bases and J by 3 bases, with 9 bases between them. DNA of the CDR3: TGTGCCAGCAGCTTAGCCCCCGGAGGCTACAATGAGCAGTTCTTC. Amino acid sequence: CASSLAPGGYNEQFF.

This clonotype was seen repeatedly, ten times or more. The chain couples TRBV12-3 or TRBV12-4 to TRBJ1-5, with D hard to call. The length of the CDR3 is 16 residues. The germline V and J ends were trimmed by 2 bases and 3 bases, with 14 bases remaining between them. The CDR3 coding sequence is TGTGCCAGCAGTTTATCCCTCGGGTACGACAATCAGCCCCAGCATTTT. Its protein is CASSLSLGYDNQPQHF.

This clonotype was detected only a few times. This chain links TRBV20-1 with TRBJ1-2, with 11 nucleotides matching TRBD1. Germline CDR1 DFQATT, CDR2 SNEGSKA (reference sequence). CDR3 length equals 14 residues. J was trimmed by 4 bases and V by 5 bases; bases with no gene match: 6. CDR3 DNA: TGCAGTGCTCCGGACAGGGGGCGCGGCTATGGCTACACCTTC. Translating gives CSAPDRGRGYGYTF.

The rearrangement uses TRBV25-1 and TRBJ2-3; D remains unclear. V dropped 5 bases and J dropped 6 bases, with 12 bases sitting between them. Germline-derived CDR1 and CDR2 are MGHDK and SYGVNS. The CDR3 consists of 13 residues. The CDR3 bases are TGTGCCAGCAGTTCTCTCCACCGGGATACGCAGTATTTT. Translation gives CASSSLHRDTQYF.

The chain has TRBV3-1 and TRBJ1-4; weak D call: TRBD1 (5 bases). The V end lost 1 base, the J end lost 5 bases, and 11 bases lay between the germline ends. The CDR3 sequence is 15 residues long. Germline CDR1 is LGHDT and CDR2 is YNNKEL (reference sequence). This chain's CDR3 is CASSQGGVSNEKLFF. The CDR3 DNA follows: TGTGCCAGCAGCCAAGGAGGGGTTAGCAATGAAAAACTGTTTTTT.

The chain joins TRBV5-1 to TRBJ2-6; D might be TRBD1 (5 bases). Trimming pared 6 bases from V and 0 bases from J, leaving 13 bases between. The germline CDR1 and CDR2 sequences are SGHRS and YFSETQ. The CDR3 contains 16 residues. The CDR3, as DNA: TGCGCCAGCACACAGGACGGACCCTCTGGGGCCAACGTCCTGACTTTC. Translation gives CASTQDGPSGANVLTF.

At least ten counts were recorded for this clonotype. The chain employs TRBV5-1 and TRBJ2-2, with TRBD1 matching over 12 bases. Losses at the gene ends were 3 bases for V and 7 bases for J; bases not matched to a gene: 7. The length of the CDR3 is 16 residues. Germline V gene sequence: CDR1 SGHRS, CDR2 YFSETQ. The CDR3 region has the DNA TGCGCCAGCAGCTCTCCGGGACAGGGGGCCAACGGGGAGCTGTTTTTT. Amino acid sequence: CASSSPGQGANGELFF. The full variable domain, rest sourced from reference TRBV5-1 and TRBJ2-2, is KAGVTQTPRYLIKTRGQQVTLSCSPISGHRSVSWYQQTPGQGLQFLFEYFSETQRNKGNFPGRFSGRQFSNSRSEMNVSTLELGDSALYLCASSSPGQGANGELFFGEGSRLTVL.

This clonotype was seen many times. The CDR3 is CASSPWAGGRADTQYF. CDR3 nucleotides: TGTGCCAGCAGCCCGTGGGCGGGGGGCCGCGCAGATACGCAGTATTTT. The genes are TRBV11-2 and TRBJ2-3; 8 bases fit TRBD2. Germline assignment: CDR1 SGHAT and CDR2 FQNNGV. V lost 5 bases to trimming and J lost 4 bases; unmatched junction nucleotides: 11. CDR3 size: 16 residues.

This clonotype was counted at least ten times. The chain uses TRBV11-3 and TRBJ1-5; a possible D gene is TRBD1 (5 bases). V dropped 7 bases and J dropped 8 bases, with 24 bases sitting between them. The CDR3 loop spans 16 amino acids. Germline V gene sequence: CDR1 SGHNT, CDR2 YENEEA. The CDR3 DNA follows: TGTGCCAGCACCCTAAGACGCCGGGACCCAGGCAAGCCCCAGCATTTT. Translating it yields CASTLRRRDPGKPQHF. Supplemented by reference TRBV11-3 and TRBJ1-5, the full variable domain reads EAGVVQSPRYKIIEKKQPVAFWCNPISGHNTLYWYLQNLGQGPELLIRYENEEAVDDSQLPKDRFSAERLKGVDSTLKIQPAELGDSAVYLCASTLRRRDPGKPQHFGDGTRLSIL.

This clonotype was seen many times. The V call is TRBV7-2, the J call TRBJ2-1; D might be TRBD1 (6 bases). Germline assignment: CDR1 SGHTA and CDR2 FQGNSA. The CDR3 is 14 amino acids. Trimming left V 5 bases short and J 3 bases short, with 11 bases between. As DNA, the CDR3 is TGTGCCAGCAGCCCGGGACATTTCTACAATGAGCAGTTCTTC. Encoded protein: CASSPGHFYNEQFF.

Ten or more counts support this clonotype. The chain joins TRBV7-9 to TRBJ1-2; a possible D gene is TRBD1 (6 bases). In germline, CDR1 is SEHNR, CDR2 FQNEAQ (reference sequence). The CDR3 contains 15 residues. Trimming took off 4 bases at V and 1 base at J, with 13 bases between the two ends. CDR3 loop: CASSSGRGLNYGYTF. The CDR3 DNA follows: TGTGCCAGCAGCTCGGGCCGGGGGCTTAACTATGGCTACACCTTC.

This clonotype was counted a few times. V and J are TRBV12-3 or TRBV12-4 and TRBJ2-1; TRBD1 is a possible D gene (6 bases). Trimming stripped 5 bases from V and 2 bases from J, with 13 bases between. The CDR3 extends over 15 amino acids. CDR3 DNA: TGTGCCAGCAGTAAATCCGGGACAACCTACAATGAGCAGTTCTTC. This codes for CASSKSGTTYNEQFF.

This clonotype came up many times. The chain joins TRBV15 to TRBJ2-5, with no clear D. Germline CDR1 is LNHNV and CDR2 is YYDKDF (reference sequence). V lost 1 base to trimming and J lost 1 base, with 4 bases between them. CDR3 size: 13 residues. The CDR3 DNA reads as TGTGCCACCAGCAGAGTGGCCCAAGAGACCCAGTACTTC. As protein: CATSRVAQETQYF.